The following is a TCR beta chain sequence with its context. Its antigen has not been determined. Base qualities are missing; no much larger clone stands one base away. The study was a case-control design nested within a healthcare worker cohort in London, UK, with weekly nasopharyngeal swab PCR tests and blood sampling. Healthcare workers were enrolled in the week of the UK lockdown, from 23 to 31 March 2020, and were followed every week for up to roughly 16 weeks. The method was 5' RACE. The run used a NextSeq 500. To correct for sequencing error and PCR bias, the TCR library protocol tagged individual cDNA molecules with unique molecular identifiers. Both TCR alpha and beta chains were sequenced, and tight co-correlation was observed between alpha and beta sequence abundances in each sample. The original pipeline was this. Decombinator V4 was used to perform V gene, J gene and CDR3 annotation of TCR sequences. Expanded TCRs were defined as changing significantly between any two time points under a Poisson model with p below 0.0001. Abundances of TCRs were expressed as counts per million after normalisation to the total number of TCRs sequenced in each sample. MAIT TCRs were defined by TRAV1-2 paired with TRAJ12, TRAJ20 or TRAJ33, and iNKT TCRs by TRAV10 paired with TRAJ18. VDJdb, accessed 1 November 2021, was searched for CMV, EBV and SARS-CoV-2 annotated TCRs, with TCRs annotated for multiple antigens excluded. TCRdb redid the processing of the public reads, applying fastp at Q25 and MiXCR, and retained in-frame beta chains. Entries are consolidated by CDR3 protein sequence, retaining the most common genes and DNA. The authors' filters were not applied to this entry. Recorded for this sample are 35,000 to 45,000 distinct CDR3 sequences; 12% of them occurred a single time. The ten largest clonotypes hold around 16% of the sample.

This record belongs to a study of early T cells in non-severe SARS-CoV-2 infection (TCRdb year 2021). Describing the broader study: Because TCR sequencing relied on bulk RNA taken from unsorted whole blood, pairing of alpha and beta chains was not possible. Broader findings and caveats from the paper: VDJdb matching was skewed toward anti-spike CD8 responses, so virus-specific expansions were likely underestimated and private and CD4 specificities were missed.

Reading the germline V gene gives CDR1 SGHRS and CDR2 YFSETQ. From cysteine to phenylalanine, the CDR3 is 15 amino acids long. Only the CDR3 DNA is retained, 45 bases long and in frame from the first base. V is reduced by 2 bases and J by 2 bases, leaving a spacing of 13 bases between them. This chain joins TRBV5-1 to TRBJ2-5, with the D gene not confidently named. This sequence originates from an adult who was a healthcare worker with PCR-confirmed SARS-CoV-2 infection or an uninfected control (not recorded which). The source material was whole blood. The nucleotide sequence is TGCGCCAGCAGCTTTCAGTTTTCACCTCAAGAGACCCAGTACTTC. Its coded protein is CASSFQFSPQETQYF.